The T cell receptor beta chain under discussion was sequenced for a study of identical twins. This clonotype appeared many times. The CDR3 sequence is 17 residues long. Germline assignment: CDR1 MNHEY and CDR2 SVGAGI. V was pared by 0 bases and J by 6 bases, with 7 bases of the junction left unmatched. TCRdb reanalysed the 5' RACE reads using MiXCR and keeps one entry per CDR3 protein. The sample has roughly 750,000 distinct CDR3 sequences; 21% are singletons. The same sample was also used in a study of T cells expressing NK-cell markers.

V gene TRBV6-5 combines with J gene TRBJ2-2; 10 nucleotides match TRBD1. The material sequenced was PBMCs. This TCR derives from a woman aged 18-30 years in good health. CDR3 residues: CASSYSGQGYSAGELFF. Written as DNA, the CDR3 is TGTGCCAGCAGTTACTCGGGACAGGGGTATTCGGCCGGGGAGCTGTTTTTT.